This TCR beta chain comes out of a study of T cell changes during pregnancy in multiple sclerosis. CDR1 is KGHSH, CDR2 LQKENI, per germline. Losses at the gene ends were 5 bases for V and 2 bases for J; bases not matched to a gene: 8. The CDR3 runs 17 residues. Produced via immunoSEQ multiplex PCR; TCRdb's table is partial and in-frame only. The sample holds around 50,000 clones; approximately 92% are singletons and the top ten take about 0.7%. Sample: CD4+ T cells from peripheral blood mononuclear cells, taken in the third trimester of pregnancy. The V and J genes are TRBV18 and TRBJ2-2, with 10 bases aligning to TRBD2. The source is a female donor with multiple sclerosis, enrolled in a pregnancy study. The CDR3 spells CASSLPGLALNTGELFF. The CDR3 coding sequence is TGTGCCAGCTCATTACCGGGACTAGCGCTAAACACCGGGGAGCTGTTTTTT.